These 3 T cell receptor beta chains came from one sample sequenced in a study of T-cell reconstitution after alpha-beta-depleted transplantation in children. During its preparation, the TCRbeta library received unique molecular identifiers. MiXCR was run by TCRdb on the PCR reads, yielding one entry per CDR3 protein. The sample carries around 450,000 distinct CDR3 sequences, about 10% recorded once. This sample comprised PBMCs, obtained before TCRalphabeta/CD19-depleted stem cell transplant. Source of these receptors: a child aged 2 to 10 with inherited bone marrow failure, due to receive a stem cell transplant.

A few counts support this clonotype. The DNA for the CDR3 is TGTGCCTGGAGTTACACAGGGGTAGAGCAGTACTTC. It is translated as CAWSYTGVEQYF. The chain combines TRBV30 with TRBJ2-7; the match to TRBD1 covers 7 bases. Germline trimming cut 2 bases from V and 7 bases from J; bases unmatched to any gene: 5. Looked up from germline, CDR1 is GTSNPN and CDR2 is SVGIG (reference sequence). The CDR3 is made up of 12 amino acids.

The chain recombines TRBV6-5 with TRBJ2-7, with D perhaps TRBD1 (6 bases). Germline CDR1 MNHEY, CDR2 SVGAGI. V was cut by 2 bases and J by 3 bases, with 14 bases left in between. CDR3 length equals 15 residues. The CDR3 DNA reads as TGTGCCAGCAGTTACGCCGGGACATCGAGCTACGAGCAGTACTTC. This gives the protein CASSYAGTSSYEQYF.

The rearrangement joins TRBV11-2 to TRBJ2-7; D possibly corresponds to TRBD2 (6 bases). Germline loops: CDR1 SGHAT, CDR2 FQNNGV. CDR3 size: 14 residues. V was clipped by 4 bases and J by 4 bases, with 14 bases between them. CDR3 sequence reads: CASSSFGLPYEQYF. The CDR3, as DNA: TGTGCCAGCAGCTCTTTCGGACTACCTTACGAGCAGTACTTC.